This record covers a single T cell receptor beta chain. Its antigen is not identified. Germline CDR1 and CDR2: MNHEY and SMNVEV (reference sequence). The V gene lost 5 bases and the J gene lost 0 bases, with 10 bases spanning the gap. The CDR3 loop spans 15 amino acids. When replicate PCRs were run on sorted subsets, they used around 200 ng DNA, 30,000 to 35,000 T cell genomes. Only in-frame clones appear in the TCRdb table, and some are missing; sequencing was by immunoSEQ multiplex PCR. The sample has approximately 330,000 clones, about 73% seen once. The data stem from a study of shared clonotypes between healthy human individuals. Study overall: Plates per donor: three CD4 naive, three CD4 memory, two CD8 naive, one CD8 memory. Study findings and constraints: Sharing across several donors was seen in approximately 5.2% of naive CD4 clonotypes. Naive subsets generally exceeded memory subsets in estimated richness.

Sequenced material: memory CD4+ T cells sorted from blood. Subset specified: CD45RA-negative fraction. The TCR comes from a man between 25 and 39 years old in good health. V is TRBV27 and J is TRBJ1-4; D remains ambiguous. CDR3 loop: CASSDGPATNEKLFF. The CDR3 nucleotides are TGTGCCAGCAGTGACGGGCCCGCAACTAATGAAAAACTGTTTTTT.